The 28 T cell receptor beta chains presented below share a single source sample, sequenced in a study of cytomegalovirus exposure and HLA in healthy donors. PCR used 60 Vbeta primers and 13 Jbeta primers. Repertoires were generated with immunoSEQ multiplex PCR, while TCRdb's copy carries only in-frame clones and drops some. Here the sample spans under 150,000 clones, around 83% being singletons. Sequenced sample: PBMCs. The receptor set was obtained from a woman aged 45 to 65 in good health and CMV-seropositive.

The rearrangement joins TRBV5-1 to TRBJ1-1; D may be TRBD1 (6 bases). With 0 bases removed from V and 4 bases from J, the gap between germline ends came to 7 bases. From germline, CDR1 is SGHRS and CDR2 YFSETQ. CDR3 length: 13 residues. As DNA, the CDR3 is TGCGCCAGCAGCTTGGACAGGGCCACTGAAGCTTTCTTT. Amino acids: CASSLDRATEAFF. Together with reference TRBV5-1 and TRBJ1-1, the CDR3 gives the full variable domain: KAGVTQTPRYLIKTRGQQVTLSCSPISGHRSVSWYQQTPGQGLQFLFEYFSETQRNKGNFPGRFSGRQFSNSRSEMNVSTLELGDSALYLCASSLDRATEAFFGQGTRLTVV.

This clone came up a few times. The V and J genes are TRBV5-1 and TRBJ2-5, with TRBD1 matching 8 bases. Germline assignment: CDR1 SGHRS and CDR2 YFSETQ. V was pared by 3 bases and J by 2 bases, with 6 bases of the junction left unmatched. There are 15 residues in the CDR3. The CDR3 loop is CASSSWTGLQETQYF. Here the CDR3 DNA reads TGCGCCAGCAGCTCCTGGACAGGGCTTCAAGAGACCCAGTACTTC.

The chain is built from TRBV11-2 and TRBJ2-5; 8 bases map to TRBD1. Matching the DNA end better, TRBJ2-7 makes the J call doubtful. Germline assignment: CDR1 SGHAT and CDR2 FQNNGV. There are 16 residues in the CDR3. The CDR3 coding sequence is TGTGCCAGCAGCTTAGAAGGACAGGGTGCCGCCTACGAGCAGTACTTC. Its translation is CASSLEGQGAAYEQYF.

The V and J genes are TRBV5-1 and TRBJ1-1; possibly TRBD1 for D (6 bases). Germline CDR1 and CDR2: SGHRS and YFSETQ. The V and J ends lost 0 bases and 4 bases respectively, with 13 bases between them. The CDR3 is 15 residues long. The CDR3 loop reads CASSLGNREPTEAFF. In nucleotides, the CDR3 is TGCGCCAGCAGCTTGGGGAACAGGGAGCCCACTGAAGCTTTCTTT.

The rearrangement uses TRBV11-3 and TRBJ1-1; D is possibly TRBD1 (5 bases). The V end lost 4 bases, the J end lost 1 base, and 10 bases lay between the germline ends. This CDR3 has 14 residues. Germline CDR1 SGHNT, CDR2 YENEEA. The CDR3 coding sequence is TGTGCCAGCAGCTATCGGGGGACGAACACTGAAGCTTTCTTT. The encoded protein is CASSYRGTNTEAFF.

CDR3 DNA sequence: TGCGCCAGCAGCTTGGGGGCAGACTACGAGCAGTACTTC. Its translation: CASSLGADYEQYF. This chain joins TRBV5-1 and TRBJ2-7; D is unresolved. V was shortened by 0 bases and J by 3 bases, with 7 bases between the two germline ends. The CDR3 covers 13 residues. Germline V lookup: CDR1 SGHRS, CDR2 YFSETQ.

The chain links TRBV5-4 to TRBJ1-2, with 8 bases matching TRBD1. The CDR3 runs to 14 residues. V gave up 1 base and J gave up 3 bases; unmatched junction bases: 2. CDR1 is SGHNT, CDR2 YYREEE, per germline (reference sequence). The CDR3 is CASSLRQGYYGYTF. The DNA for the CDR3 is TGTGCCAGCAGCTTGCGACAGGGGTACTATGGCTACACCTTC.

The chain has TRBV18 and TRBJ2-5, with 10 bases lining up with TRBD2. The germline CDR1 and CDR2 sequences are KGHSH and LQKENI. Trimming took 4 bases from V and 2 from J; bases not matched to a gene: 4. The CDR3 loop spans 15 amino acids. In DNA, the CDR3 is TGTGCCAGCTCACGGCAGACTAGCGGGCAAGAGACCCAGTACTTC. The encoded protein is CASSRQTSGQETQYF.

V is TRBV13 and J is TRBJ1-3; D not resolved. Germline lookup yields CDR1 PRHDT and CDR2 FYEKMQ (reference sequence). The V end lost 5 bases, the J end lost 0 bases, and 11 bases lay between the germline ends. CDR3 length: 15 residues. For the CDR3, the DNA is TGTGCCAGCAGCACCCGGGGAATCTCTGGAAACACCATATATTTT. Translating it yields CASSTRGISGNTIYF.

The rearrangement links TRBV28 to TRBJ1-1, with D possibly matching TRBD1 (5 bases). The CDR3 covers 15 residues. Germline V gives CDR1 MDHEN, CDR2 SYDVKM. The ends were cut back, 3 bases at V and 1 base at J, with 12 bases in the middle. CDR3 sequence: CASSFLPGQNTEAFF. CDR3 DNA: TGTGCCAGCAGTTTTCTCCCAGGGCAGAACACTGAAGCTTTCTTT.

The chain has TRBV9 and TRBJ2-2, with D maybe TRBD2 (6 bases). CDR3 length: 15 residues. V was trimmed by 0 bases and J by 3 bases, leaving 9 bases between them. Germline-derived CDR1 and CDR2 are SGDLS and YYNGEE. The DNA of the CDR3 is TGTGCCAGCAGCGTAGAGTGGGAGGACACCGGGGAGCTGTTTTTT. Encoded protein: CASSVEWEDTGELFF.

The gene calls are TRBV14 and TRBJ2-3; D unclear. V was trimmed by 4 bases and J by 2 bases, leaving 7 bases between them. Germline values: CDR1 SGHDN, CDR2 FVKESK. The CDR3 covers 13 residues. The CDR3 sequence is CASSPFPTDTQYF. The CDR3 DNA reads as TGTGCCAGCAGCCCCTTTCCCACAGATACGCAGTATTTT.

The chain combines TRBV7-8 with TRBJ1-2, with 7 positions matching TRBD1. CDR3 length: 14 residues. Losses at the gene ends were 6 bases for V and 4 bases for J; bases not matched to a gene: 8. Looked up from germline, CDR1 is SGHVS and CDR2 is FQNEAQ. The CDR3 DNA is TGTGCCAGCAGTCCGACAGGGCACATCTATGGCTACACCTTC. Translating gives CASSPTGHIYGYTF.

The chain recombines TRBV28 with TRBJ1-1; 8 nucleotides match TRBD1. Germline V gene lookup returns CDR1 MDHEN and CDR2 SYDVKM. V gave up 5 bases and J gave up 5 bases; unmatched junction bases: 7. The CDR3 is made up of 14 amino acids. CDR3: CASSPRTGRTEAFF. The CDR3 region has the DNA TGTGCCAGCAGTCCAAGGACAGGGAGGACTGAAGCTTTCTTT. The full variable domain, completed using reference TRBV28 and TRBJ1-1, is DVKVTQSSRYLVKRTGEKVFLECVQDMDHENMFWYRQDPGLGLRLIYFSYDVKMKEKGDIPEGYSVSREKKERFSLILESASTNQTSMYLCASSPRTGRTEAFFGQGTRLTVV.

V usage is TRBV4-2 and J usage is TRBJ2-3; D remains ambiguous. Trimming stripped 5 bases from V and 2 bases from J, with 5 bases between. Germline V gene lookup returns CDR1 LGHNA and CDR2 YNFKEQ. The CDR3 is made up of 12 amino acids. The CDR3 protein is CASSSVTDTQYF. CDR3 nucleotide sequence: TGTGCCAGCAGCTCCGTCACAGATACGCAGTATTTT.

The J gene is TRBJ1-5, the V gene TRBV6-6, with unresolved D. Trimming shortened V by 2 bases and J by 4 bases, and 6 bases separated the two germline ends. CDR1 and CDR2 from the germline V gene are MNHNY and SVGAGI (reference sequence). The CDR3 consists of 13 residues. This CDR3 is CASSYEYNQPQHF. CDR3 nucleotides: TGTGCCAGCAGTTACGAGTATAATCAGCCCCAGCATTTT.

V and J are TRBV29-1 and TRBJ2-5; 10 nucleotides match TRBD1. This CDR3 has 12 amino acids. CDR1 SQVTM and CDR2 ANQGSEA come from the germline V gene. The J segment lost 4 bases and the V segment lost 7 bases, leaving 3 bases of the junction unmatched. The CDR3 sequence is CSADRGRETQYF. CDR3 DNA sequence: TGCAGCGCCGACAGGGGGCGAGAGACCCAGTACTTC.

This clone occurred a few times. This chain connects TRBV30 to TRBJ2-3, with 10 bases lining up with TRBD2. Germline V gene lookup returns CDR1 GTSNPN and CDR2 SVGIG (reference sequence). The CDR3 covers 18 residues. After removal of 2 bases from V and 8 bases from J, the junction contained 19 bases not matched to a gene. Written as DNA, the CDR3 is TGTGCCTGGAGTTCTAGCGGGAGTGGGCATGTACGGTCTGCTACGCAGTATTTT. Protein product: CAWSSSGSGHVRSATQYF. The variable domain in full, with the rest retrieved from reference TRBV30 and TRBJ2-3, is SQTIHQWPATLVQPVGSPLSLECTVEGTSNPNLYWYRQAAGRGLQLLFYSVGIGQISSEVPQNLSASRPQDRQFILSSKKLLLSDSGFYLCAWSSSGSGHVRSATQYFGPGTRLTVL.

V gene TRBV28 combines with J gene TRBJ2-2; D ambiguous. CDR1 MDHEN and CDR2 SYDVKM come from the germline V gene. The V and J ends lost 4 bases and 0 bases respectively, with 21 bases between them. The CDR3 is 19 residues long. CDR3 amino acids: CASSSMPQTVQTNTGELFF. DNA of the CDR3: TGTGCCAGCAGTTCAATGCCCCAGACTGTCCAAACGAACACCGGGGAGCTGTTTTTT.

The V and J genes are TRBV7-3 and TRBJ1-1; 7 bases line up with TRBD1. Germline-derived CDR1 and CDR2 are SGHTA and FQGTGA. The trim removed 6 bases at V and 2 bases at J, leaving 6 bases unmatched. The CDR3 consists of 14 residues. The CDR3 region has the DNA TGTGCCAGCAGTCGTACAGGGGACAACACTGAAGCTTTCTTT. Its protein is CASSRTGDNTEAFF.

This clone showed up just once. The chain uses TRBV7-2 and TRBJ2-5; no clear D gene. There are 14 residues in the CDR3. V shed 1 base and J shed 1 base, with 7 bases lying between them. Germline V lookup: CDR1 SGHTA, CDR2 FQGNSA. The CDR3 spells CASSLVLAQETQYF. The CDR3 nucleotides read TGTGCCAGCAGCTTAGTTCTGGCCCAAGAGACCCAGTACTTC.

Notes on this clone: The junction does not match germline at one end; this may be a read error. CDR3 in DNA: TGTGCCTCCTTCTCACCCATAGGGACGAGCGGGGCCAGCGTCCTGACTTTC. Protein: CASFSPIGTSGASVLTF. J is TRBJ2-6 and V is TRBV19; 7 positions match TRBD2. Per germline, CDR1 LNHDA and CDR2 SQIVND (reference sequence). The CDR3 has 17 residues.

The chain carries TRBV5-1 and TRBJ2-5, with 7 bases fitting TRBD2. This CDR3 spans 14 amino acids. V lost 5 bases to trimming and J lost 5 bases; unmatched junction nucleotides: 9. Germline V gene data show CDR1 as SGHRS and CDR2 as YFSETQ. The CDR3 sequence is CASSSAGDEETQYF. CDR3 bases: TGCGCCAGCAGTTCTGCGGGGGATGAGGAGACCCAGTACTTC.

The genes are TRBV6-1 and TRBJ2-5, with 8 bases fitting TRBD1. V trimming: 7 bases; J trimming: 2 bases; junction bases outside the gene matches: 3. Germline values: CDR1 MNHNS, CDR2 SASEGT. The CDR3 length is 13 residues. The CDR3 bases are TGTGCCAGCACCCGGGACAGGCAAGAGACCCAGTACTTC. Protein: CASTRDRQETQYF.

In nucleotides, the CDR3 is TGTGCCAGTAGTATAGGGGGGGACAGGGTTGGGACTGAAGCTTTCTTT. Protein: CASSIGGDRVGTEAFF. The rearrangement joins TRBV19 to TRBJ1-1; 9 bases map to TRBD1. Germline V CDR1 and CDR2: LNHDA, SQIVND (reference sequence). V shed 1 base, J shed 5 bases, and the junction held 8 bases outside the gene matches. CDR3 length equals 16 residues.

This chain uses TRBV5-1 with TRBJ2-1; 10 bases match TRBD2. CDR3 length: 16 residues. With V trimmed by 5 bases and J by 4 bases, 9 bases remained unmatched. Germline CDR1 and CDR2: SGHRS and YFSETQ. The CDR3 DNA follows: TGCGCCAGCAGTTCGTCGGGACTAGCGTATTACAATGAGCAGTTCTTC. Protein product: CASSSSGLAYYNEQFF. Variable domain in full (rest from reference TRBV5-1 and TRBJ2-1): KAGVTQTPRYLIKTRGQQVTLSCSPISGHRSVSWYQQTPGQGLQFLFEYFSETQRNKGNFPGRFSGRQFSNSRSEMNVSTLELGDSALYLCASSSSGLAYYNEQFFGPGTRLTVL.

This clone was detected only a few times. The chain uses TRBV5-1 and TRBJ1-2; 9 nucleotides agree with TRBD1. The V gene's germline CDR1 is SGHRS and CDR2 YFSETQ. V lost 4 bases and J lost 4; bases outside the gene matches: 5. The CDR3 is 14 amino acids. The CDR3 nucleotides are TGCGCCAGCAGCCGGGACAGGGAGTTCTATGGCTACACCTTC. This encodes CASSRDREFYGYTF.

V gene TRBV7-2 combines with J gene TRBJ1-2, with 10 bases matching TRBD1. Germline CDR1 is SGHTA and CDR2 is FQGNSA. J was trimmed by 4 bases and V by 1 base; bases with no gene match: 3. The CDR3 loop spans 15 amino acids. CDR3 in amino acids: CASSLGQGALYGYTF. The CDR3, as DNA: TGTGCCAGCAGCTTAGGACAGGGGGCCCTCTATGGCTACACCTTC.